The clone carrying this T cell receptor (beta chain) occurred once. The data derive from a study of blood T cell repertoires in COVID-19. Here immunoSEQ multiplex PCR was the method, and the copy in TCRdb shows in-frame clones only, minus some. The data show a few hundred thousand clones, 80% to 95% seen once. The germline V and J ends were trimmed by 1 base and 7 bases, with 17 bases remaining between them. This CDR3 is 16 amino acids long. CDR1 and CDR2 from the germline V gene are LNHNV and YYDKDF (reference sequence). The sample consisted of PBMCs or T cells enriched from blood (not recorded which). This sequence originates from a woman aged 25 to 39 who had recovered from COVID-19. The gene calls are TRBV15 and TRBJ2-1; D possibly corresponds to TRBD1 (5 bases). The CDR3 DNA follows: TGTGCCACCAGCAGAGGACAGACGAGAATGGAGAATGAGCAGTTCTTC. This codes for CATSRGQTRMENEQFF.